This T cell receptor beta chain originates from a study of cytomegalovirus exposure and HLA in healthy donors. CDR1 and CDR2 (germline): SEHNR, FQNEAQ (reference sequence). V trimming: 5 bases; J trimming: 4 bases; junction bases outside the gene matches: 6. The CDR3 contains 14 residues. The study, taken as a whole, reports: The study designated 160 or so TCR beta chains cytomegalovirus-associated. According to an earlier analysis, most TCR beta V segments yielded productive rearrangements about 90% or about 30% of the time. Indistinguishable V segments such as TRBV6-2 and TRBV6-3 were excluded.

PCR primers comprised 60 Vbeta and 13 Jbeta primers. Sequencing was performed with immunoSEQ multiplex PCR; in TCRdb, only in-frame clones are kept and a portion is missing. The sample has some 180,000 clones; 79% are singletons. To note about this clone: The antigen remains unidentified.

Sequenced material: PBMCs. This clonotype was sampled from a woman aged 25 to 39 in good health and CMV-seropositive. The chain employs TRBV7-9 and TRBJ2-7, with 9 nucleotides matching TRBD1. This CDR3 reads CASSPGTGMYEQYF. DNA of the CDR3: TGTGCCAGCAGCCCCGGGACAGGGATGTACGAGCAGTACTTC.